Listed below are T cell receptor beta chains from one sample, sequenced in a study of blood T cells in healthy people across ages. TCRdb re-called the 5' RACE reads through MiXCR, storing one row per CDR3 protein. The sample records some 930,000 distinct CDR3 sequences, roughly 29% being singletons. These data are also associated with another study on T cells of mothers and their children.

Source material: blood. These receptors were obtained from a woman between 40 and 50 years old in good health. Each CDR3 is given with its conserved first and last residue. Fields, in order: V gene, D gene, CDR3 length, J gene, clone size, CDR3 protein, CDR3 DNA. The D gene is left open where the match is weak. Clone size appears in some rows only: once, few, many, or a class for an expanded clone.

TRBV14	-	15	TRBJ1-2	-	CASSLQNGPGYGYTF	TGTGCCAGCAGCCTCCAAAACGGACCAGGGTATGGCTACACCTTC
TRBV29-1	-	12	TRBJ2-7	many	CSARTVSYEQYF	TGCAGCGCCCGGACAGTCTCCTACGAGCAGTACTTC
TRBV27	TRBD1	15	TRBJ1-6	few	CASSLLRGRNSPLHF	TGTGCCAGCAGTTTATTGAGGGGGCGGAATTCACCCCTCCACTTT
TRBV27	-	18	TRBJ2-6	many	CASSSIALLGVGANVLTF	TGTGCCAGCAGCTCTATTGCCCTCCTAGGGGTCGGGGCCAACGTCCTGACTTTC
TRBV7-2	-	13	TRBJ2-7	few	CASSTAATYEQYF	TGTGCCAGCTCCACGGCGGCCACCTACGAGCAGTACTTC
TRBV12-3/TRBV12-4	-	16	TRBJ2-1	few	CGSSPSAGSSYNEQFF	TGTGGCAGCAGCCCTTCGGCGGGGAGCTCCTACAATGAGCAGTTCTTC
TRBV20-1	TRBD1	12	TRBJ1-1	many	CSARPDRAEAFF	TGCAGTGCTAGACCGGACAGGGCTGAAGCTTTCTTT
TRBV28	TRBD2	13	TRBJ2-3	-	CASRAAGGDTQYF	TGTGCCAGCAGGGCAGCGGGGGGAGATACGCAGTATTTT
TRBV6-4	TRBD2	17	TRBJ2-3	many	CASSDSTSGEGTDTQYF	TGTGCCAGCAGTGACTCCACTAGCGGGGAAGGCACAGATACGCAGTATTTT
TRBV20-1	TRBD1	16	TRBJ1-5	few	CSARYGTGGLNQPQHF	TGCAGTGCTAGGTACGGGACAGGGGGGCTCAATCAGCCCCAGCATTTT
TRBV20-1	-	13	TRBJ1-5	-	CSAQGPVQGPQHF	TGCAGTGCCCAGGGACCTGTACAGGGGCCCCAGCATTTT
TRBV6-5	TRBD1	12	TRBJ1-1	few	CASTGQGGEAFF	TGTGCCAGCACCGGACAGGGGGGGGAGGCTTTCTTT
TRBV27	-	13	TRBJ2-7	many	CASSPGRIYVQYF	TGTGCCAGCAGCCCTGGACGGATCTACGTGCAGTACTTC
TRBV5-1	TRBD2	15	TRBJ2-3	-	CASSQLGLAADTQYF	TGCGCCAGCAGCCAGCTAGGACTAGCTGCAGATACGCAGTATTTT
TRBV12-3/TRBV12-4	-	16	TRBJ1-5	once	CASSRAGQNSNQPQHF	TGTGCCAGCAGTCGGGCCGGACAGAATAGCAATCAGCCCCAGCATTTT
TRBV12-3/TRBV12-4	-	11	TRBJ1-2	-	CASGLRSGYTF	TGTGCCAGCGGACTACGTAGTGGCTACACCTTC
TRBV9	TRBD2	16	TRBJ2-2	-	CASSPPRGGFTGELFF	TGTGCCAGCAGCCCCCCCCGGGGGGGGTTCACCGGGGAGCTGTTTTTT
TRBV11-2	TRBD2	14	TRBJ2-1	many	CASSTTSGGVEQFF	TGTGCCAGCAGCACGACTAGCGGGGGGGTGGAGCAGTTCTTC
TRBV12-3/TRBV12-4	-	13	TRBJ2-2	-	CASSLRRTGELFF	TGTGCCAGCAGTTTACGGCGGACCGGGGAGCTGTTTTTT
TRBV15	TRBD1	14	TRBJ1-1	-	CATSGDRGNTEAFF	TGTGCCACCAGCGGTGACAGGGGAAACACTGAAGCTTTCTTT
TRBV5-1	-	15	TRBJ2-7	-	CASSLGGIEGYEQYF	TGCGCCAGCAGCTTGGGAGGGATAGAGGGGTACGAGCAGTACTTC
TRBV5-1	-	14	TRBJ2-3	-	CASSRTQGRDTQYF	TGCGCCAGCAGCCGAACCCAGGGGAGGGATACGCAGTATTTT
TRBV18	-	16	TRBJ2-1	many	CASSPSGSQAGNEQFF	TGTGCCAGCTCACCCTCGGGGTCTCAAGCGGGCAATGAGCAGTTCTTC
TRBV7-9	-	17	TRBJ2-7	-	CASSLYEIRDPLFWQYF	TGTGCCAGCAGCTTATACGAAATCCGGGACCCCCTGTTTTGGCAGTACTTC
TRBV20-1	TRBD1	14	TRBJ1-2	few	CSAIRDRGQGGYTF	TGCAGTGCAATCCGGGACAGGGGGCAAGGTGGCTACACCTTC
TRBV5-1	-	13	TRBJ1-2	many	CASSLAAEGGYTF	TGCGCCAGCAGCTTGGCAGCGGAGGGTGGCTACACCTTC
TRBV21-1	-	15	TRBJ2-3	-	CASSTYRVGADTQYF	TGTGCCAGCAGCACCTACAGGGTTGGCGCAGATACGCAGTATTTT
TRBV7-2	-	12	TRBJ2-7	-	CASSLEWYEQYF	TGTGCCAGCAGCTTAGAGTGGTACGAGCAGTACTTC
TRBV5-1	-	14	TRBJ2-5	-	CASKVGEGQETQYF	TGCGCCAGCAAGGTGGGGGAAGGCCAAGAGACCCAGTACTTC
TRBV27	TRBD2	17	TRBJ2-3	-	CASSSIAGGFSTDTQYF	TGTGCCAGCAGTTCCATAGCGGGGGGATTTAGCACAGATACGCAGTATTTT
TRBV20-1	-	14	TRBJ2-7	many	CSARPPGRAYEQYF	TGCAGTGCTCGCCCCCCTGGCAGGGCCTACGAGCAGTACTTC
TRBV7-2	-	15	TRBJ1-4	-	CASSLGRLPNEKLFF	TGTGCCAGCAGCTTGGGGCGACTACCCAATGAAAAACTGTTTTTT
TRBV20-1	TRBD1	15	TRBJ1-5	-	CSASRQGSAGQPQHF	TGCAGTGCTAGTCGACAGGGAAGCGCGGGACAGCCCCAGCATTTT
TRBV6-6	-	13	TRBJ2-7	-	CASSSLSSYGQYF	TGTGCCAGCAGTTCTCTATCCTCCTACGGGCAGTACTTC
TRBV20-1	TRBD1	13	TRBJ1-5	many	CSAGQGEDQPQHF	TGCAGTGCTGGACAGGGTGAGGATCAGCCCCAGCATTTT
TRBV7-2	-	15	TRBJ2-5	few	CASNLVRGMGETQYF	TGTGCCAGCAACTTAGTACGGGGTATGGGAGAGACCCAGTACTTC
TRBV4-2	TRBD1	17	TRBJ2-7	many	CASSQVGQGVPSYEQYF	TGTGCCAGCAGCCAAGTTGGACAGGGGGTCCCCTCCTACGAGCAGTACTTC
TRBV9	-	15	TRBJ2-1	-	CASSVDAVAWAEQFF	TGTGCCAGCAGCGTAGACGCAGTAGCGTGGGCCGAGCAGTTCTTC
TRBV14	-	15	TRBJ1-4	few	CASSRIKDTNEKLFF	TGTGCCAGCAGCCGAATCAAGGACACTAATGAAAAACTGTTTTTT
TRBV28	TRBD2	19	TRBJ2-5	-	CASSQSPRALAEKQETQYF	TGTGCCAGCAGCCAAAGCCCCAGGGCTCTAGCGGAAAAACAAGAGACCCAGTACTTC
TRBV27	-	12	TRBJ2-1	many	CASSGRGDEQFF	TGTGCCAGCAGTGGCAGGGGCGATGAGCAGTTCTTC
TRBV6-2/TRBV6-3	-	14	TRBJ1-2	many	CASNLLDSSYGYTF	TGTGCCAGCAACTTACTCGATTCAAGCTATGGCTACACCTTC
TRBV4-1	-	16	TRBJ2-1	-	CASSQGEATTLNEQFF	TGCGCCAGCAGCCAAGGGGAAGCGACTACTTTGAATGAGCAGTTCTTC
TRBV10-3	TRBD2	17	TRBJ2-1	-	CAISESSGGASYNEQFF	TGTGCCATCAGTGAGTCCAGCGGGGGGGCCTCTTACAATGAGCAGTTCTTC
TRBV9	-	16	TRBJ2-5	many	CASSVATGQGEETQYF	TGTGCCAGCAGCGTAGCTACTGGGCAGGGAGAAGAGACCCAGTACTTC
TRBV28	-	15	TRBJ1-5	-	CASTYSLTRNQPQHF	TGTGCCAGCACTTACTCCTTGACACGCAATCAGCCCCAGCATTTT
TRBV4-2	TRBD1	17	TRBJ1-2	-	CASSLRTGANQNYGYTF	TGTGCCAGCAGCCTTAGGACAGGGGCAAACCAGAACTATGGCTACACCTTC
TRBV20-1	-	15	TRBJ2-5	many	CSARDPADRQETQYF	TGCAGTGCTAGAGACCCTGCCGACAGGCAAGAGACCCAGTACTTC
TRBV7-3	-	11	TRBJ2-5	-	CASSLNRVGYF	TGTGCCAGCAGCTTAAACAGGGTGGGGTACTTC
TRBV28	-	13	TRBJ1-5	-	CASSLAGYQPQHF	TGTGCCAGCAGTTTAGCTGGATATCAGCCCCAGCATTTT
TRBV19	TRBD1	17	TRBJ1-2	-	CASSGKARGPSFYGYTF	TGTGCCAGTAGTGGGAAGGCCAGGGGGCCGTCATTCTATGGCTACACCTTC
TRBV5-6	TRBD1	15	TRBJ2-7	-	CASSSPGQGARERYF	TGTGCCAGCAGCTCGCCGGGACAGGGGGCGCGGGAGCGGTACTTC
TRBV19	-	14	TRBJ2-7	-	CASSISPEGVEQYF	TGTGCCAGTAGTATAAGTCCCGAGGGAGTCGAGCAGTACTTC
TRBV20-1	-	14	TRBJ1-5	-	CSAISGRSNQPQHF	TGCAGTGCCATCAGCGGCAGGAGCAATCAGCCCCAGCATTTT
TRBV29-1	-	13	TRBJ1-2	-	CSVERSRDGGYIF	TGCAGTGTCGAACGAAGCCGGGACGGTGGCTACATCTTC
TRBV6-6	-	13	TRBJ1-2	-	CATLSQGFSGYTF	TGTGCCACCCTATCCCAGGGGTTTTCTGGCTACACCTTC